Sequencing of this T cell receptor (beta chain) was carried out in a study of CD8 T cells in Susac syndrome. A quantity of about 0.45 to 1 ug RNA underwent reverse transcription using random hexamers. Amplification of the TCR beta CDR3 was carried out by immunoSEQ multiplex PCR, which spanned a total of 54 Vbeta and 13 Jbeta segments. TCRdb ran MiXCR on the immunoSEQ multiplex PCR reads and lists one entry per CDR3 protein. The sample shows 100,000 to 150,000 distinct CDR3 sequences, 90% to 95% of them seen only once. CDR3 length: 13 residues. With 3 bases removed from V and 2 bases from J, the gap between germline ends came to 5 bases. CDR1 and CDR2 from the germline V gene are LNHDA and SQIVND (reference sequence). Details on this clonotype: Its cognate antigen is unknown.

Overall study results and limits: The number of individuals included in the study's TCR sequencing and HLA analysis was acknowledged as relatively small.

Sample: CD4+ T cells from PBMCs. The genes are TRBV19 and TRBJ2-1; no definite D call. The clonotype originates from a human donor in good health. In DNA form, the CDR3 reads TGTGCCAGTAGTATTCCTCCCTACAATGAGCAGTTCTTC. This translates into CASSIPPYNEQFF.